Below, 23 T cell receptor beta chains from the same sample are listed, as sequenced in a study of identical twins. TCRdb re-derived calls from the 5' RACE reads in MiXCR, one entry per CDR3 protein. Of about 550,000 distinct CDR3 sequences in the sample, 20% to 25% were seen once. The data also belong to a second study, concerning yellow fever vaccine responses in identical twins.

Specimen: CD4+ T cells sorted from blood. The receptors were gathered from a woman aged 18 to 35 in good health.

This clonotype appeared a few times. The V call is TRBV7-9, the J call TRBJ2-1; D unresolved. The CDR3 spans 14 residues. V was clipped by 5 bases and J by 10 bases, with 18 bases between them. Germline values: CDR1 SEHNR, CDR2 FQNEAQ (reference sequence). CDR3 bases: TGTGCCAGCAGCCGCGAAAGCTTACAGAACGAGCAGTTCTTC. Translation gives CASSRESLQNEQFF.

The chain employs TRBV27 and TRBJ2-3; the match to TRBD1 covers 7 bases. V lost 2 bases, J lost 0 bases, and 5 bases stayed unmatched. Germline V gives CDR1 MNHEY, CDR2 SMNVEV (reference sequence). CDR3 length: 16 amino acids. In DNA, the CDR3 is TGTGCCAGCAGTTTAAGGCGGACAGGAAGCACAGATACGCAGTATTTT. This gives the protein CASSLRRTGSTDTQYF.

The J gene is TRBJ2-1, the V gene TRBV12-3 or TRBV12-4; the D is unclear. With 8 bases removed from V and 6 bases from J, the gap between germline ends came to 11 bases. There are 12 residues in the CDR3. The CDR3 sequence is CASGSSVNEQFF. As DNA, the CDR3 is TGTGCCAGCGGGTCATCGGTCAATGAGCAGTTCTTC.

V usage is TRBV29-1 and J usage is TRBJ2-7, with 7 bases aligning to TRBD2. Germline lookup yields CDR1 SQVTM and CDR2 ANQGSEA. V lost 4 bases and J lost 1; bases outside the gene matches: 10. This CDR3 has 15 residues. DNA of the CDR3: TGCAGCGTTGCTGGAATAGCGGGCGTGTCCTACGAGCAGTACTTC. Translated: CSVAGIAGVSYEQYF.

This chain connects TRBV11-2 to TRBJ2-7; the D is unclear. CDR3 length equals 16 residues. V dropped 1 base and J dropped 0 bases, with 13 bases sitting between them. Per germline, CDR1 SGHAT and CDR2 FQNNGV. The CDR3 DNA reads as TGTGCCAGCAGCTTAGGTCTTGCCCTAACCTCCTACGAGCAGTACTTC. It encodes CASSLGLALTSYEQYF.

The chain joins TRBV29-1 to TRBJ2-7; 9 bases are shared with TRBD2. V lost 4 bases, J lost 7 bases, and 14 bases stayed unmatched. Germline V gives CDR1 SQVTM, CDR2 ANQGSEA. The CDR3 has 15 amino acids. CDR3 nucleotide sequence: TGCAGCGTTGGGAGGGCGGGAGGGCTCCAAGAGGAGCAGTACTTC. Its translation is CSVGRAGGLQEEQYF.

The J gene is TRBJ1-2, the V gene TRBV5-1, with no clear D. CDR3 size: 14 residues. Germline lookup yields CDR1 SGHRS and CDR2 YFSETQ. V dropped 2 bases and J dropped 2 bases, with 10 bases sitting between them. CDR3 amino acids: CASSFTTENYGYTF. CDR3 nucleotide sequence: TGCGCCAGCAGCTTTACGACCGAGAACTATGGCTACACCTTC.

This chain links TRBV5-1 with TRBJ1-2; D is ambiguous. Per germline, CDR1 SGHRS and CDR2 YFSETQ. The CDR3 spans 14 residues. V was cut by 0 bases and J by 2 bases, with 8 bases left in between. The CDR3 DNA reads as TGCGCCAGCAGCTTGGTTCTGGGCAACTATGGCTACACCTTC. It translates to CASSLVLGNYGYTF.

This clonotype was counted many times. J is TRBJ2-1 and V is TRBV24-1; D unresolved. CDR3 size: 15 residues. The V gene lost 7 bases and the J gene lost 2 bases, with 14 bases spanning the gap. The germline V gene encodes CDR1 KGHDR and CDR2 SFDVKD. CDR3 bases: TGTGCCACCAGAGCATCCGGCAAGGCCTACAATGAGCAGTTCTTC. This sequence encodes CATRASGKAYNEQFF.

The chain joins TRBV4-2 to TRBJ1-4, with TRBD1 matching 11 bases. Germline V gene lookup returns CDR1 LGHNA and CDR2 YNFKEQ. The CDR3 contains 15 residues. The V and J ends lost 0 bases and 10 bases, in that order; junction bases with no gene match: 4. This CDR3 reads CASSQDGQGAGKLFF. DNA for the CDR3: TGTGCCAGCAGCCAAGATGGACAGGGGGCCGGAAAACTGTTTTTT.

This clonotype was seen only a few times. The CDR3 DNA is TGTGCCAGCAGTGAAAGGGACAGGACCGGGGAGCTGTTTTTT. This translates into CASSERDRTGELFF. The rearrangement uses TRBV6-1 and TRBJ2-2; 8 nucleotides match TRBD1. Germline V gene data show CDR1 as MNHNS and CDR2 as SASEGT. Trimming at V came to 2 bases and at J to 5 bases, leaving 1 base not matched to a gene. The CDR3 has 14 amino acids.

The sample holds a few counts of this clonotype. This CDR3 reads CASKPGVYNEQFF. As DNA, the CDR3 is TGCGCCAGCAAGCCGGGGGTGTACAATGAGCAGTTCTTC. The V call is TRBV5-1, the J call TRBJ2-1; D is perhaps TRBD2 (6 bases). This CDR3 region has 13 residues. Germline V CDR1 and CDR2: SGHRS, YFSETQ. With 6 bases removed from V and 4 bases from J, the gap between germline ends came to 11 bases.

The CDR3 spells CSARTANEKLFF. CDR3 nucleotide sequence: TGCAGTGCTAGAACGGCTAATGAAAAACTGTTTTTT. The rearrangement links TRBV20-1 to TRBJ1-4; the D is unclear. This CDR3 has 12 residues. Germline V gene lookup returns CDR1 DFQATT and CDR2 SNEGSKA (reference sequence). Trimming shortened V by 2 bases and J by 3 bases, and 4 bases separated the two germline ends.

Only a few counts were recorded for this clonotype. The chain employs TRBV20-1 and TRBJ2-3, with 12 positions matching TRBD2. V shed 6 bases and J 3 bases; nucleotides not matched to a gene: 7. Germline assignment: CDR1 DFQATT and CDR2 SNEGSKA (reference sequence). This CDR3 contains 15 residues. CDR3 nucleotide sequence: TGCAGTGCCCATCTAGCGGGGGGGAGGACAGATACGCAGTATTTT. Its protein is CSAHLAGGRTDTQYF.

The rearrangement links TRBV6-5 to TRBJ1-2; tentatively, D is TRBD1 (6 bases). The CDR3 consists of 16 residues. The germline V gene encodes CDR1 MNHEY and CDR2 SVGAGI. V was trimmed by 2 bases and J by 4 bases, leaving 17 bases between them. Written as DNA, the CDR3 is TGTGCCAGCAGTTACCTCCGGGCCCAGGGGACCTATGGCTACACCTTC. The encoded protein is CASSYLRAQGTYGYTF.

This rearrangement joins TRBV2 to TRBJ1-2; D might be TRBD1 (5 bases). The V end lost 7 bases, the J end lost 7 bases, and 19 bases lay between the germline ends. This CDR3 is 14 amino acids long. Germline loops: CDR1 SNHLY, CDR2 FYNNEI. The CDR3 is CASNPTDSRIGYTF. As DNA, the CDR3 is TGTGCCAGCAATCCGACAGATTCAAGAATTGGCTACACCTTC.

The chain uses TRBV24-1 and TRBJ2-1, with D perhaps given as TRBD1 or TRBD2 (5 bases each). With 2 bases removed from V and 5 bases from J, the gap between germline ends came to 18 bases. Germline assignment: CDR1 KGHDR and CDR2 SFDVKD. This CDR3 region has 17 residues. The chain's CDR3 is CATSDSQAGTANNEQFF. Here the CDR3 DNA reads TGTGCCACCAGTGATTCCCAAGCCGGGACGGCGAACAATGAGCAGTTCTTC.

Only a few counts were recorded for this clonotype. The genes are TRBV4-1 and TRBJ2-5; no clear D gene. Trimming stripped 1 base from V and 5 bases from J, with 8 bases between. The CDR3 is 13 residues long. The germline gives CDR1 MGHRA, CDR2 YSYEKL. The CDR3 DNA is TGCGCCAGCAGCCAAGGGCGGCTGGAGACCCAGTACTTC. Protein product: CASSQGRLETQYF.

The V and J genes are TRBV25-1 and TRBJ2-5; possibly TRBD1 for D (5 bases). The germline CDR1 and CDR2 sequences are MGHDK and SYGVNS. The V end lost 3 bases, the J end lost 2 bases, and 10 bases lay between the germline ends. The CDR3 loop spans 14 amino acids. In DNA, the CDR3 is TGTGCCAGCAGTGATTGGGGCAGACAAGAGACCCAGTACTTC. Protein: CASSDWGRQETQYF.

The gene calls are TRBV10-3 and TRBJ2-1; D remains ambiguous. Per the germline V gene, CDR1 is ENHRY and CDR2 is SYGVKD. The CDR3 is made up of 14 amino acids. V was shortened by 2 bases and J by 8 bases, with 13 bases between the two germline ends. CDR3 loop: CAISEPGLVYEQFF. The CDR3 bases are TGTGCCATCAGTGAGCCCGGATTGGTCTATGAGCAGTTCTTC.

In this sample, this clonotype turned up a few times. This chain links TRBV6-5 with TRBJ2-1; 7 nucleotides match TRBD2. The CDR3 is made up of 16 amino acids. Germline lookup yields CDR1 MNHEY and CDR2 SVGAGI. The trim removed 3 bases at V and 7 bases at J, leaving 12 bases unmatched. The DNA for the CDR3 is TGTGCCAGCAGTTATCAAGGAGGCGGGAGTAAAAATGAGCAGTTCTTC. It is translated as CASSYQGGGSKNEQFF.

This clonotype came up a few times. The chain recombines TRBV10-3 with TRBJ2-7; weak D call: TRBD1 (6 bases). Trimming took off 7 bases at V and 2 bases at J, with 15 bases between the two ends. This CDR3 is built from 14 residues. CDR1 and CDR2 (germline): ENHRY, SYGVKD. The CDR3 DNA sequence: TGTGCCATCAATCCGGACAGACCTCCCTACGAGCAGTACTTC. It specifies CAINPDRPPYEQYF.

This clonotype was picked up a small number of times. The chain carries TRBV10-3 and TRBJ2-3; a possible D gene is TRBD1 (5 bases). V was trimmed by 10 bases and J by 2 bases, leaving 7 bases between them. The CDR3 is 11 residues long. The V gene's germline CDR1 is ENHRY and CDR2 SYGVKD. The CDR3: CATGATDTQYF. For the CDR3, the DNA is TGTGCCACTGGGGCCACAGATACGCAGTATTTT.